Listed here are 15 T cell receptor beta chains from one sample, sequenced in a study of CD8+ T cells in alopecia areata. RNA, once extracted, was reverse transcribed into cDNA for use as the sequencing template. TCRdb's table, derived via immunoSEQ multiplex PCR, lists solely in-frame clones and lacks some. The sample carries roughly 150,000 clones, over 45% recorded once. Sequencing was performed on CD4+ T cells sorted from blood. The receptors stem from a human donor with alopecia areata.

This chain joins TRBV28 and TRBJ1-5, with 10 bases that match TRBD1. This CDR3 has 15 residues. Trimming took 5 bases from V and 7 from J; bases not matched to a gene: 8. From germline, CDR1 is MDHEN and CDR2 SYDVKM. The CDR3 DNA follows: TGTGCCAGCAGTCTGCGACAGGGGGCCGGGCAGCCCCAGCATTTT. Translating gives CASSLRQGAGQPQHF.

The chain employs TRBV4-1 and TRBJ2-3; TRBD2 matches 11 bases. The V and J ends lost 1 base and 1 base, in that order; junction bases with no gene match: 4. The CDR3 spans 17 residues. Germline values: CDR1 MGHRA, CDR2 YSYEKL. The CDR3 loop is CASSQAQLAGGTDTQYF. DNA for the CDR3: TGCGCCAGCAGCCAAGCGCAACTAGCGGGAGGCACAGATACGCAGTATTTT.

The chain recombines TRBV5-1 with TRBJ2-1; D is possibly TRBD2 (6 bases). Trimming took off 4 bases at V and 7 bases at J, with 18 bases between the two ends. The CDR3 covers 15 residues. Germline CDR1 SGHRS, CDR2 YFSETQ. CDR3 region: CASSPFPDYSNEQFF. The CDR3 DNA sequence: TGCGCCAGCAGCCCATTCCCGGACTATTCTAATGAGCAGTTCTTC.

V is TRBV30 and J is TRBJ1-5; D may be TRBD1 (5 bases). Germline V CDR1 and CDR2: GTSNPN, SVGIG (reference sequence). V was trimmed by 2 bases and J by 6 bases, leaving 11 bases between them. The CDR3 is 13 residues long. CDR3 in DNA: TGTGCCTGGAGTCTTGGGGCCGTTCAGCCCCAGCATTTT. Translated: CAWSLGAVQPQHF.

The chain has TRBV29-1 and TRBJ2-7; tentatively, D is TRBD1 (5 bases). There are 13 residues in the CDR3. The V and J ends lost 7 bases and 2 bases respectively, with 15 bases between them. From germline, CDR1 is SQVTM and CDR2 ANQGSEA. In DNA, the CDR3 is TGCAGCGCCCGAGGCCAGGGCCCCTACGAGCAGTACTTC. Protein product: CSARGQGPYEQYF.

This clone was observed a handful of times. This chain connects TRBV29-1 to TRBJ2-1, with TRBD2 matching over 8 bases. V lost 7 bases to trimming and J lost 6 bases; unmatched junction nucleotides: 2. Per germline, CDR1 SQVTM and CDR2 ANQGSEA. This CDR3 has 11 amino acids. The CDR3 DNA reads as TGCAGCGCGGGAGGGCCCAATGAGCAGTTCTTC. Protein sequence: CSAGGPNEQFF.

The genes are TRBV20-1 and TRBJ2-1, with D perhaps TRBD2 (5 bases). V lost 1 base and J 10 bases, leaving 8 bases between the germline ends. The germline CDR1 and CDR2 sequences are DFQATT and SNEGSKA (reference sequence). The CDR3 contains 11 residues. CDR3 DNA sequence: TGCAGTGCTAGAGGGCCGGGGGAGCAGTTCTTC. Translated: CSARGPGEQFF.

This clone was seen only a few times. The chain carries TRBV6-6 and TRBJ2-2; D possibly corresponds to TRBD2 (6 bases). The CDR3 is 15 residues long. V was trimmed by 8 bases and J by 3 bases, leaving 16 bases between them. Germline CDR1 reads MNHNY; CDR2 reads SVGAGI (reference sequence). The CDR3 nucleotides read TGTGCCAGCCTAGAAACGGGACTGTACACCGGGGAGCTGTTTTTT. This sequence encodes CASLETGLYTGELFF.

The chain has TRBV29-1 and TRBJ2-4, with 8 bases fitting TRBD2. V shed 7 bases and J 7 bases; nucleotides not matched to a gene: 12. The CDR3 is 14 amino acids. Per germline, CDR1 SQVTM and CDR2 ANQGSEA. This CDR3 reads CSARGAGVENIQYF. The CDR3 coding sequence is TGCAGCGCGCGGGGGGCTGGGGTGGAGAACATTCAGTACTTC.

This rearrangement joins TRBV30 to TRBJ1-2; 8 bases are shared with TRBD1. J gave up 7 bases and V 7 bases, and 8 bases lay outside the gene matches. This CDR3 has 12 residues. Germline loops: CDR1 GTSNPN, CDR2 SVGIG (reference sequence). CDR3 sequence: CAFYLGTGGYTF. CDR3 DNA sequence: TGTGCCTTTTACCTCGGGACAGGTGGCTACACCTTC.

The chain joins TRBV7-2 to TRBJ2-3; TRBD1 matches 11 bases. Looked up from germline, CDR1 is SGHTA and CDR2 is FQGNSA. Germline trimming cut 1 base from V and 5 bases from J; bases unmatched to any gene: 5. The CDR3 is made up of 16 amino acids. The CDR3 sequence: CASSLGRTGGLDTQYF. CDR3 bases: TGTGCCAGCAGCTTAGGACGGACAGGGGGCTTAGATACGCAGTATTTT.

This rearrangement joins TRBV9 to TRBJ2-3; 8 nucleotides agree with TRBD1. After removal of 2 bases from V and 3 bases from J, the junction contained 8 bases not matched to a gene. Germline V gene sequence: CDR1 SGDLS, CDR2 YYNGEE. There are 16 residues in the CDR3. The CDR3 DNA follows: TGTGCCAGCAGCGTGAGGCAGGGGGCGGCTACAGATACGCAGTATTTT. Protein: CASSVRQGAATDTQYF. Full variable domain (rest looked up from reference TRBV9 and TRBJ2-3): DSGVTQTPKHLITATGQRVTLRCSPRSGDLSVYWYQQSLDQGLQFLIQYYNGEERAKGNILERFSAQQFPDLHSELNLSSLELGDSALYFCASSVRQGAATDTQYFGPGTRLTVL.

J is TRBJ1-2 and V is TRBV29-1, with D unresolved. Trimming took off 2 bases at V and 6 bases at J, with 16 bases between the two ends. CDR3 length: 14 residues. The germline CDR1 and CDR2 sequences are SQVTM and ANQGSEA. The DNA of the CDR3 is TGCAGCGTTGAAAGGCAGCCCCATCGGGATGGCTACACCTTC. It encodes CSVERQPHRDGYTF.

This clone was observed a few times. This chain connects TRBV15 to TRBJ2-4, with D maybe TRBD1 (5 bases). V dropped 2 bases and J dropped 5 bases, with 10 bases sitting between them. Germline CDR1 LNHNV, CDR2 YYDKDF (reference sequence). This CDR3 is built from 14 residues. CDR3 in amino acids: CATSRRQTQNIQYF. CDR3 nucleotides: TGTGCCACCAGCAGAAGACAGACCCAAAACATTCAGTACTTC.

This clone occurred once. The rearrangement joins TRBV4-1 to TRBJ2-7, with 9 bases matching TRBD2. The CDR3 is made up of 15 amino acids. Germline V gene data show CDR1 as MGHRA and CDR2 as YSYEKL. Losses at the gene ends were 4 bases for V and 3 bases for J; bases not matched to a gene: 7. CDR3 nucleotide sequence: TGCGCCAGCAGCCCAGGACTAGCGACTAGCTACGAGCAGTACTTC. Amino acids: CASSPGLATSYEQYF.